The 23 T cell receptor beta chains reported below all come from one sample, sequenced in a study of long-term antiretroviral therapy in people with HIV. Running of the v3.0 immunoSEQ assay took place at survey level. Assay: immunoSEQ multiplex PCR; the TCRdb copy retains only in-frame clones and omits some. The repertoire consists of tens of thousands of clones, with more than 60% occurring once and the leading ten covering 8% to 9%. The sample in question was unsorted PBMCs, obtained 3.1 years after starting antiretroviral therapy. These receptors all stem from a woman aged 45-60 years with HIV.

The chain carries TRBV4-1 and TRBJ2-3; TRBD1 might be the D (5 bases). The V gene lost 3 bases and the J gene lost 2 bases, with 15 bases spanning the gap. CDR1 and CDR2 (germline): MGHRA, YSYEKL. The CDR3 is 16 amino acids. CDR3 residues: CASSQNLVGHTDTQYF. CDR3 nucleotide sequence: TGCGCCAGCAGCCAGAATTTGGTGGGGCACACAGATACGCAGTATTTT.

Only a few counts were recorded for this clone. The genes are TRBV7-9 and TRBJ1-5; D remains ambiguous. Trimming removed 6 bases at V and 3 bases at J, with 12 bases between. In germline, CDR1 is SEHNR, CDR2 FQNEAQ (reference sequence). The CDR3 loop spans 14 amino acids. CDR3 sequence (DNA): TGTGCCAGCAGTTCTGGCCAAACCAATCAGCCCCAGCATTTT. It is translated as CASSSGQTNQPQHF.

This clone was picked up a small number of times. The chain couples TRBV5-1 to TRBJ1-2; TRBD1 agrees at 8 bases. Germline V gives CDR1 SGHRS, CDR2 YFSETQ. The ends lost 7 bases at V and 5 bases at J; junction bases unmatched: 10. The CDR3 runs 14 residues. This CDR3 is CASSGQGDPYGYTF. The CDR3 region has the DNA TGCGCCAGCTCCGGACAGGGTGACCCATATGGCTACACCTTC.

The rearrangement links TRBV5-1 to TRBJ1-3, with TRBD1 as a possible D gene (5 bases). Germline-derived CDR1 and CDR2 are SGHRS and YFSETQ. Trimming took 2 bases from V and 0 from J, leaving 12 bases between them. This CDR3 comprises 16 residues. CDR3 in DNA: TGCGCCAGCAGCTTCGACAGTCCGGCCTCTGGAAACACCATATATTTT. Its translation is CASSFDSPASGNTIYF.

This clone was observed a handful of times. V gene TRBV6-5 combines with J gene TRBJ1-5; D gene unclear. V lost 8 bases and J lost 1, with 12 bases in between. Looked up from germline, CDR1 is MNHEY and CDR2 is SVGAGI. CDR3 length: 14 amino acids. The CDR3 here is CASAEAASNQPQHF. CDR3 coding DNA: TGTGCCAGCGCTGAGGCGGCAAGCAATCAGCCCCAGCATTTT.

This clone was found once. The chain uses TRBV19 and TRBJ2-3; D not resolved. Looked up from germline, CDR1 is LNHDA and CDR2 is SQIVND (reference sequence). The CDR3 consists of 15 residues. Trimming left V 0 bases short and J 0 bases short, with 7 bases between. In DNA form, the CDR3 reads TGTGCCAGTAGTATAGAGGCGGCTAGCACAGATACGCAGTATTTT. This encodes CASSIEAASTDTQYF.

This chain links TRBV19 with TRBJ1-1, with D uncertain. V lost 1 base to trimming and J lost 11 bases, with 11 bases between them. The CDR3 consists of 12 residues. From germline, CDR1 is LNHDA and CDR2 SQIVND (reference sequence). CDR3 sequence: CASSIAWGNAFF. The CDR3, as DNA: TGTGCCAGTAGTATAGCCTGGGGAAATGCTTTCTTT.

The J gene is TRBJ2-6, the V gene TRBV18; D is unresolved. The CDR3 loop spans 18 amino acids. Looked up from germline, CDR1 is KGHSH and CDR2 is LQKENI. V lost 2 bases, J lost 0 bases, and 14 bases lay in between. CDR3 sequence: CASSPFDTISSGANVLTF. CDR3 DNA: TGTGCCAGCTCACCATTCGACACGATAAGCTCTGGGGCCAACGTCCTGACTTTC. Complete variable domain (other parts from reference TRBV18 and TRBJ2-6): NAGVMQNPRHLVRRRGQEARLRCSPMKGHSHVYWYRQLPEEGLKFMVYLQKENIIDESGMPKERFSAEFPKEGPSILRIQQVVRGDSAAYFCASSPFDTISSGANVLTFGAGSRLTVL.

The chain recombines TRBV19 with TRBJ2-7; TRBD2 matches at 8 bases. The length of the CDR3 is 14 residues. The trim removed 1 base at V and 2 bases at J, leaving 1 base unmatched. Germline assignment: CDR1 LNHDA and CDR2 SQIVND (reference sequence). The CDR3 sequence: CASSIAGGAYEQYF. CDR3 nucleotides: TGTGCCAGTAGTATAGCGGGGGGGGCCTACGAGCAGTACTTC.

V gene TRBV19 combines with J gene TRBJ1-4, with D uncertain. Germline V gives CDR1 LNHDA, CDR2 SQIVND (reference sequence). The CDR3 sequence is 14 residues long. V was cut by 3 bases and J by 8 bases, with 13 bases left in between. In DNA form, the CDR3 reads TGTGCCAGTAGTATTGGTGGAGGGAGGGAAAAACTGTTTTTT. Its translation is CASSIGGGREKLFF. Full variable domain (missing parts from reference TRBV19 and TRBJ1-4): DGGITQSPKYLFRKEGQNVTLSCEQNLNHDAMYWYRQDPGQGLRLIYYSQIVNDFQKGDIAEGYSVSREKKESFPLTVTSAQKNPTAFYLCASSIGGGREKLFFGSGTQLSVL.

The genes are TRBV28 and TRBJ2-1; 7 bases are shared with TRBD1. The V and J ends lost 1 base and 0 bases, in that order; junction bases with no gene match: 15. This CDR3 is built from 20 residues. The germline CDR1 and CDR2 sequences are MDHEN and SYDVKM. CDR3 protein: CASSLLGQLTGESSYNEQFF. CDR3 nucleotide sequence: TGTGCCAGCAGTTTATTAGGCCAGCTAACAGGGGAGAGCTCCTACAATGAGCAGTTCTTC.

A few counts support this clone. The chain recombines TRBV5-6 with TRBJ2-2; D is possibly TRBD2 (6 bases). V was trimmed by 4 bases and J by 2 bases, leaving 12 bases between them. The CDR3 is made up of 15 amino acids. Germline CDR1 SGHDT, CDR2 YYEEEE. CDR3 in amino acids: CASSRESRNTGELFF. DNA for the CDR3: TGTGCCAGCAGCCGGGAGTCCAGAAACACCGGGGAGCTGTTTTTT. Based on the CDR3 plus reference TRBV5-6 and TRBJ2-2, the full variable domain is DAGVTQSPTHLIKTRGQQVTLRCSPKSGHDTVSWYQQALGQGPQFIFQYYEEEERQRGNFPDRFSGHQFPNYSSELNVNALLLGDSALYLCASSRESRNTGELFFGEGSRLTVL.

CDR3 sequence (DNA): TGCGCCAGCAGCGCGGAGGGGACAGGGAATGGCTACACCTTC. Its translation: CASSAEGTGNGYTF. The V gene is TRBV5-1, the J gene TRBJ1-2; 9 bases align to TRBD1. The CDR3 has 14 residues. Germline values: CDR1 SGHRS, CDR2 YFSETQ. J gave up 6 bases and V 4 bases, and 7 bases lay outside the gene matches.

The V and J genes are TRBV7-8 and TRBJ2-4, with 7 nucleotides matching TRBD2. In germline, CDR1 is SGHVS, CDR2 FQNEAQ. This CDR3 is built from 18 residues. Losses at the gene ends were 5 bases for V and 0 bases for J; bases not matched to a gene: 13. Here the CDR3 reads CASSPLASGALAKNIQYF. CDR3 sequence (DNA): TGTGCCAGCAGCCCCTTGGCGAGCGGGGCGCTAGCCAAAAACATTCAGTACTTC.

The CDR3 DNA sequence: TGTGCCAGCAGCTTATTACGTGGCAGGGGCGGCGAGCAGTACTTC. Translated, it gives CASSLLRGRGGEQYF. The chain couples TRBV11-2 to TRBJ2-7, with a tentative D call TRBD1 (6 bases). The V and J ends lost 2 bases and 6 bases respectively, with 17 bases between them. Germline CDR1 is SGHAT and CDR2 is FQNNGV. The CDR3 is 15 residues long.

The V call is TRBV29-1, the J call TRBJ2-7; a weak D match, TRBD2 (7 bases). V gave up 5 bases and J gave up 0 bases, with 11 bases separating them. The CDR3 runs 13 residues. CDR1 and CDR2 (germline): SQVTM, ANQGSEA. CDR3 residues: CSVKGGNSYEQYF. CDR3 sequence (DNA): TGCAGCGTTAAGGGGGGGAACTCCTACGAGCAGTACTTC.

The chain employs TRBV9 and TRBJ2-3; 10 bases are a match to TRBD2. The CDR3 contains 16 residues. CDR1 is SGDLS, CDR2 YYNGEE, per germline. V was clipped by 2 bases and J by 1 base; unmatched bases: 4. CDR3 in amino acids: CASSVGSGGGTDTQYF. CDR3 nucleotides: TGTGCCAGCAGCGTGGGAAGCGGGGGGGGCACAGATACGCAGTATTTT. Based on the CDR3 plus reference TRBV9 and TRBJ2-3, the full variable domain is DSGVTQTPKHLITATGQRVTLRCSPRSGDLSVYWYQQSLDQGLQFLIQYYNGEERAKGNILERFSAQQFPDLHSELNLSSLELGDSALYFCASSVGSGGGTDTQYFGPGTRLTVL.

V and J are TRBV15 and TRBJ1-2; unclear D gene. The CDR3 runs 14 residues. V was trimmed by 3 bases and J by 5 bases, leaving 13 bases between them. Germline V gene lookup returns CDR1 LNHNV and CDR2 YYDKDF (reference sequence). The CDR3 protein is CATSRATGGYGYTF. Written as DNA, the CDR3 is TGTGCCACCAGCAGGGCGACCGGAGGGTATGGCTACACCTTC.

This chain uses TRBV5-1 with TRBJ2-3; possibly TRBD2 for D (5 bases). The V and J ends lost 6 bases and 10 bases respectively, with 18 bases between them. CDR3 length equals 13 residues. CDR1 is SGHRS, CDR2 YFSETQ, per germline. DNA for the CDR3: TGCGCCAGCACCCCCCGTGAGGGCGAGGCGCAGTATTTT. Translating gives CASTPREGEAQYF.

The J gene is TRBJ2-5, the V gene TRBV5-1; 9 bases agree with TRBD1. CDR3 length equals 16 residues. CDR1 is SGHRS and CDR2 is YFSETQ in the germline V gene. The ends lost 2 bases at V and 3 bases at J; junction bases unmatched: 8. In DNA form, the CDR3 reads TGCGCCAGCAGCTTCCTTCCGGGACAGGGAAAAGAGACCCAGTACTTC. This encodes CASSFLPGQGKETQYF.

J is TRBJ2-7 and V is TRBV6-4; D call uncertain. Germline CDR1 reads MRHNA; CDR2 reads SNTAGT. The ends were cut back, 6 bases at V and 4 bases at J, with 13 bases in the middle. This CDR3 has 13 amino acids. The CDR3 nucleotides are TGTGCCAGCAGGATCCGACACCGATACGAGCAGTACTTC. Translating gives CASRIRHRYEQYF.

Only a few counts were recorded for this clone. V is TRBV12-5 and J is TRBJ1-1; D is uncertain. The CDR3 length is 11 residues. V lost 1 base and J 9 bases, leaving 6 bases between the germline ends. The germline gives CDR1 LGHNT, CDR2 FRNRAP. This CDR3 is CASGLGLQAFF. The CDR3 bases are TGTGCTAGTGGTTTGGGCCTGCAAGCTTTCTTT.

The V gene is TRBV11-2, the J gene TRBJ1-1, with D unresolved. Trimming stripped 0 bases from V and 7 bases from J, with 9 bases between. This CDR3 region has 13 residues. Germline V gives CDR1 SGHAT, CDR2 FQNNGV. In DNA form, the CDR3 reads TGTGCCAGCAGCTTAGATCCGGTTTATGAAGCTTTCTTT. Encoded protein: CASSLDPVYEAFF.